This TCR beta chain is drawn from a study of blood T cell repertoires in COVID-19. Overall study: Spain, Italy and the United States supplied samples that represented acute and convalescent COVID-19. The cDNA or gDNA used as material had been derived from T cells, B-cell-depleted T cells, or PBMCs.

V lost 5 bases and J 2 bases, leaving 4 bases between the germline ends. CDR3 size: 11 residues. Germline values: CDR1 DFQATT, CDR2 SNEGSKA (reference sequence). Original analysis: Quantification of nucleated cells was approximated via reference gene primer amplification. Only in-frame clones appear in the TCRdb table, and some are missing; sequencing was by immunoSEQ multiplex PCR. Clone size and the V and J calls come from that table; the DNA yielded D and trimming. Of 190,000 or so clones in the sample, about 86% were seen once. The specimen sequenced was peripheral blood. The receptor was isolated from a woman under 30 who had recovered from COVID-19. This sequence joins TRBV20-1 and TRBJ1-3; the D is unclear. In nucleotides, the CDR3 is TGCAGTGCTCAAACTGGAAACACCATATATTTT. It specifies CSAQTGNTIYF.